A selection of T cell receptor beta chains follows, all from one sample in a study of beta chain features in type 1 diabetes. Only in-frame clones appear in the TCRdb table, and some are missing; sequencing was by immunoSEQ multiplex PCR. The table includes some 410,000 clones, approximately 14% detected once. Input material: naive CD4+ T cells from blood. All receptors come from a man aged 25 to 45 in good health. The CDR3 runs from the conserved cysteine through the conserved F or W. D genes are given only for firm matches. Size is stated for part of the rows, as once, few or many counts, or as a class when the clone is expanded.

abundance,v_gene,d_gene,j_gene,CDR3nt,CDR3aa
.,TRBV7-3,TRBD2,TRBJ2-1,TGTGCCAGCAGCTTAGACCCTCCGAGCGGGAGGAGGAATGAGCAGTTCTTC,CASSLDPPSGRRNEQFF
few,TRBV4-2,TRBD2,TRBJ2-2,TGTGCCAGCAGCCCCCAGAAGGGACTAGCGGCCGGGGAGCTGTTTTTT,CASSPQKGLAAGELFF
few,TRBV7-9,TRBD2,TRBJ2-6,TGTGCCAGCAGCCCTAGCGGGGGGTCTGGGGCCAACGTCCTGACTTTC,CASSPSGGSGANVLTF
.,TRBV7-9,.,TRBJ2-5,TGTGCCAGCAGCTTACAGGGTAATCGCCGGGAGACCCAGTACTTC,CASSLQGNRRETQYF
.,TRBV27,TRBD2,TRBJ2-1,TGTGCCAGCAGTTTATCAGCGGGAGTATGGAATGAGCAGTTCTTC,CASSLSAGVWNEQFF
few,TRBV7-2,.,TRBJ2-5,TGTGCCAGCAGCTTAGCGCGAGGCAGAGGGATGAGAGAGACCCAGTACTTC,CASSLARGRGMRETQYF
few,TRBV6-5,TRBD2,TRBJ2-5,TGTGCCAGCAGTTACACCTGGACTAGCGCCCAAGAGACCCAGTACTTC,CASSYTWTSAQETQYF
once,TRBV29-1,TRBD1,TRBJ2-1,TGCAGCGGAACAGGGGGCGCGGCCTACAATGAGCAGTTCTTC,CSGTGGAAYNEQFF
few,TRBV7-9,.,TRBJ2-4,TGTGCCAGCAGCTCCCCCCCCCACTTC,CASSSPPHF
.,TRBV7-2,.,TRBJ2-6,TGTGCCAGCAGCTTAGGAACAGGCTCGTCTGGGGCCAACGTCCTGACTTTC,CASSLGTGSSGANVLTF
.,TRBV7-3,.,TRBJ2-1,TGTGCCAGCAGCTTCCGTCGTGGGGCAGGGTTAGATGAGCAGTTCTTC,CASSFRRGAGLDEQFF
few,TRBV19,.,TRBJ2-7,TGTGCCAGTAGTCCCAGGGACGAGCAGTACTTC,CASSPRDEQYF
.,TRBV7-3,.,TRBJ2-3,TGTGCCAGCAGCTTAATGGGTATGGGGAGCGGTACAGATACGCAGTATTTT,CASSLMGMGSGTDTQYF
.,TRBV19,.,TRBJ2-2,TGTGCCAGTAGTATCAACACCTTGAACACCGGGGAGCTGTTTTTT,CASSINTLNTGELFF
.,TRBV5-6,.,TRBJ1-2,TGTGCCAGCAGCTGGGGGAGCTCTGGCTACACCTTC,CASSWGSSGYTF
.,TRBV4-3,.,TRBJ2-6,TGCGCCAGCAGCCAAGATTCTGGGGCCAACGTCCTGACTTTC,CASSQDSGANVLTF
.,TRBV9,.,TRBJ2-6,TGTGCCAGCAGGACTGGGGTCTCTGGGGCCAACGTCCTGACTTTC,CASRTGVSGANVLTF
.,TRBV10-3,.,TRBJ2-1,TGTGCCATCAGTACCACGGGTTCCAACAATGAGCAGTTCTTC,CAISTTGSNNEQFF
.,TRBV19,.,TRBJ1-1,TGTGCCACCTATACAGGTCTGCACACTGAAGCTTTCTTT,CATYTGLHTEAFF
few,TRBV6-1,TRBD2,TRBJ2-7,TGTGCCAGCAGTTCCGGGACTAGCGGGGGCTACGAGCAGTACTTC,CASSSGTSGGYEQYF